Following are 26 T cell receptor beta chains from one sample sequenced in a study of blood T cell repertoires in COVID-19. The table came from immunoSEQ multiplex PCR; TCRdb's copy has only in-frame clones and leaves some out. The sample contains 350,000 to 450,000 clones, around 89% of which appear only once. The sample consisted of peripheral blood. The source of these receptors is a man aged 35 to 55 with acute or convalescent COVID-19.

This sequence joins TRBV5-1 and TRBJ1-3; TRBD1 matches at 8 bases. Looked up from germline, CDR1 is SGHRS and CDR2 is YFSETQ. The V gene end was trimmed by 4 bases and the J gene end by 6 bases; junction bases not matched to a gene: 9. The CDR3 length is 15 residues. In DNA, the CDR3 is TGCGCCAGCAGCCCAGGACAGGGTTGGGAAAACACCATATATTTT. It codes for CASSPGQGWENTIYF. Variable domain in full (rest from reference TRBV5-1 and TRBJ1-3): KAGVTQTPRYLIKTRGQQVTLSCSPISGHRSVSWYQQTPGQGLQFLFEYFSETQRNKGNFPGRFSGRQFSNSRSEMNVSTLELGDSALYLCASSPGQGWENTIYFGEGSWLTVV.

The chain recombines TRBV6-5 with TRBJ1-1, with 8 bases that match TRBD1. CDR3 length equals 14 residues. The germline V gene has CDR1 MNHEY and CDR2 SVGAGI. V was pared by 5 bases and J by 5 bases, with 7 bases of the junction left unmatched. CDR3 bases: TGTGCCAGCAGTATTCAGGGGGCGGGTACTGAAGCTTTCTTT. Its translation is CASSIQGAGTEAFF.

The genes are TRBV29-1 and TRBJ2-3; D may be TRBD1 (5 bases). Trimming left V 7 bases short and J 3 bases short, with 14 bases between. Looked up from germline, CDR1 is SQVTM and CDR2 is ANQGSEA. The CDR3 is made up of 13 amino acids. The CDR3 reads CSASQGSTDTQYF. CDR3 DNA: TGCAGCGCCTCCCAGGGATCGACAGATACGCAGTATTTT.

This clone was seen a single time. The chain carries TRBV29-1 and TRBJ1-1, with D tentatively TRBD1 (6 bases). Germline values: CDR1 SQVTM, CDR2 ANQGSEA. The CDR3 sequence is 12 residues long. With 6 bases removed from V and 1 base from J, the gap between germline ends came to 9 bases. CDR3 DNA sequence: TGCAGCGTCGGGACACCGAACACTGAAGCTTTCTTT. It yields the protein CSVGTPNTEAFF. The entire variable domain, with the rest obtained from reference TRBV29-1 and TRBJ1-1, is as follows: SAVISQKPSRDICQRGTSLTIQCQVDSQVTMMFWYRQQPGQSLTLIATANQGSEATYESGFVIDKFPISRPNLTFSTLTVSNMSPEDSSIYLCSVGTPNTEAFFGQGTRLTVV.

The chain uses TRBV9 and TRBJ1-4; the D gene is possibly TRBD1 (6 bases). Germline CDR1 SGDLS, CDR2 YYNGEE. The CDR3 is 17 residues long. The V gene lost 0 bases and the J gene lost 0 bases, with 12 bases spanning the gap. DNA of the CDR3: TGTGCCAGCAGCGTAGGCGGGGGGCCTGCAACTAATGAAAAACTGTTTTTT. Translating gives CASSVGGGPATNEKLFF.

V gene TRBV28 combines with J gene TRBJ2-7; D not certain. With 6 bases removed from V and 0 bases from J, the gap between germline ends came to 6 bases. The V gene's germline CDR1 is MDHEN and CDR2 SYDVKM. The CDR3 covers 12 residues. The CDR3 here is CASRESSYEQYF. The CDR3 nucleotides are TGTGCCAGCAGGGAGAGCTCCTACGAGCAGTACTTC.

The rearrangement links TRBV4-1 to TRBJ2-1; D perhaps matches TRBD1 (6 bases). The germline CDR1 and CDR2 sequences are MGHRA and YSYEKL. The CDR3 loop spans 13 amino acids. Trimming took 9 bases from V and 7 from J, leaving 16 bases between them. The CDR3 bases are TGCGCCAGTCGGAAGGGGGTAGGGAATGAGCAGTTCTTC. It translates to CASRKGVGNEQFF.

The V gene is TRBV7-3, the J gene TRBJ2-2, with D hard to call. The CDR3 has 12 amino acids. V was cut by 5 bases and J by 6 bases, with 7 bases left in between. Germline V gene lookup returns CDR1 SGHTA and CDR2 FQGTGA. The CDR3 sequence is CASSGRAGELFF. The CDR3 nucleotides are TGTGCCAGCAGCGGTCGAGCCGGGGAGCTGTTTTTT.

The gene calls are TRBV7-9 and TRBJ1-5, with a possible D match to TRBD1 (5 bases). The ends were cut back, 5 bases at V and 6 bases at J, with 14 bases in the middle. Germline V gene lookup returns CDR1 SEHNR and CDR2 FQNEAQ (reference sequence). The CDR3 spans 14 residues. The CDR3 sequence: CASSRPGEGQPQHF. CDR3 sequence (DNA): TGTGCCAGCAGCCGGCCGGGGGAGGGTCAGCCCCAGCATTTT. The full variable domain, rest sourced from reference TRBV7-9 and TRBJ1-5, is DTGVSQNPRHKITKRGQNVTFRCDPISEHNRLYWYRQTLGQGPEFLTYFQNEAQLEKSRLLSDRFSAERPKGSFSTLEIQRTEQGDSAMYLCASSRPGEGQPQHFGDGTRLSIL.

The chain combines TRBV5-1 with TRBJ2-1; 9 nucleotides match TRBD2. Trimming took 4 bases from V and 7 from J; bases not matched to a gene: 15. Per germline, CDR1 SGHRS and CDR2 YFSETQ. The length of the CDR3 is 17 residues. As DNA, the CDR3 is TGCGCCAGCAGCCCCCGAGAGCCGGGACTAGCTTCGAATGAGCAGTTCTTC. It translates to CASSPREPGLASNEQFF.

V and J are TRBV24-1 and TRBJ1-4; possibly TRBD1 for D (6 bases). Trimming stripped 4 bases from V and 7 bases from J, with 18 bases between. CDR3 length: 16 residues. CDR1 KGHDR and CDR2 SFDVKD come from the germline V gene. CDR3 sequence: CATSDATTQGVEKLFF. The CDR3 DNA is TGTGCCACCAGTGACGCCACGACACAGGGCGTTGAAAAACTGTTTTTT.

This chain connects TRBV5-4 to TRBJ2-3; 7 bases match TRBD2. CDR3 length: 14 amino acids. V dropped 5 bases and J dropped 3; count of bases not matched to a gene: 6. In germline, CDR1 is SGHNT, CDR2 YYREEE (reference sequence). DNA for the CDR3: TGTGCCAGCAGGGCCGGGACTACAACAGATACGCAGTATTTT. It is translated as CASRAGTTTDTQYF. Full variable domain (missing parts from reference TRBV5-4 and TRBJ2-3): ETGVTQSPTHLIKTRGQQVTLRCSSQSGHNTVSWYQQALGQGPQFIFQYYREEENGRGNFPPRFSGLQFPNYSSELNVNALELDDSALYLCASRAGTTTDTQYFGPGTRLTVL.

V is TRBV5-1 and J is TRBJ1-1; D gene unclear. The CDR3 has 13 residues. The ends were cut back, 2 bases at V and 1 base at J, with 6 bases in the middle. From germline, CDR1 is SGHRS and CDR2 YFSETQ. The CDR3 DNA follows: TGCGCCAGCAGCTTCGGGGAGAACACTGAAGCTTTCTTT. Its translation: CASSFGENTEAFF.

The chain is built from TRBV7-2 and TRBJ1-4, with D perhaps matching TRBD1 (5 bases). The CDR3 totals 16 residues. The V gene lost 1 base and the J gene lost 7 bases, with 16 bases spanning the gap. Germline-derived CDR1 and CDR2 are SGHTA and FQGNSA. The CDR3 bases are TGTGCCAGCAGCTTAGGGGGCCACACGATTAGTGAAAAACTGTTTTTT. Encoded protein: CASSLGGHTISEKLFF. Based on the CDR3 plus reference TRBV7-2 and TRBJ1-4, the full variable domain is GAGVSQSPSNKVTEKGKDVELRCDPISGHTALYWYRQSLGQGLEFLIYFQGNSAPDKSGLPSDRFSAERTGGSVSTLTIQRTQQEDSAVYLCASSLGGHTISEKLFFGSGTQLSVL.

This clone occurred once. The V call is TRBV27, the J call TRBJ1-2, with 10 bases identical to TRBD1. Germline CDR1 MNHEY, CDR2 SMNVEV (reference sequence). This CDR3 is built from 15 residues. V was pared by 0 bases and J by 8 bases, with 6 bases of the junction left unmatched. For the CDR3, the DNA is TGTGCCAGCAGTTTATCCGGGACAGGGGTGATCGGCTACACCTTC. Protein product: CASSLSGTGVIGYTF.

For the CDR3, the DNA is TGTGCCAGCAGCCCCGGGACAGGGGCCACAGATACGCAGTATTTT. It translates to CASSPGTGATDTQYF. The V and J genes are TRBV4-2 and TRBJ2-3, with 10 bases matching TRBD1. CDR1 is LGHNA and CDR2 is YNFKEQ in the germline V gene. Germline trimming cut 4 bases from V and 2 bases from J; bases unmatched to any gene: 3. This CDR3 is 15 amino acids long.

The chain is built from TRBV5-1 and TRBJ2-2, with 10 bases fitting TRBD1. Trimming cost V 3 bases and J 3 bases; bases outside gene matches: 2. The length of the CDR3 is 15 residues. Germline values: CDR1 SGHRS, CDR2 YFSETQ. The CDR3 here is CASSWGQGHTGELFF. The CDR3 nucleotides are TGCGCCAGCAGCTGGGGACAGGGGCACACCGGGGAGCTGTTTTTT.

CDR3 residues: CASSLSGTGSYEQYF. The CDR3 DNA is TGTGCCAGCAGTTTATCTGGGACAGGCTCCTACGAGCAGTACTTC. This rearrangement joins TRBV27 to TRBJ2-7; 8 bases match TRBD1. Germline assignment: CDR1 MNHEY and CDR2 SMNVEV (reference sequence). The CDR3 has 15 residues. The V segment lost 0 bases and the J segment 0 bases; nucleotides outside the gene matches: 1.

In this sample, this clone turned up once. The CDR3 loop is CASSRLDREETQYF. In DNA, the CDR3 is TGTGCCAGCAGCCGGTTGGACAGGGAGGAGACCCAGTACTTC. This chain links TRBV3-1 (or the pseudogene TRBV3-2) with TRBJ2-5; 8 bases align to TRBD1. This CDR3 has 14 residues. Germline values: CDR1 LGHDT, CDR2 YNNKEL (reference sequence). J gave up 5 bases and V 4 bases, and 6 bases lay outside the gene matches.

V gene TRBV7-9 combines with J gene TRBJ2-1, with TRBD2 as a possible D gene (6 bases). The CDR3 extends over 15 amino acids. CDR1 is SEHNR, CDR2 FQNEAQ, per germline (reference sequence). Between the trimmed V and J ends, which lost 2 bases and 3 bases, there was a span of 11 bases. In DNA, the CDR3 is TGTGCCAGCAGCTTAAATCGCGGGATCTACAATGAGCAGTTCTTC. It translates to CASSLNRGIYNEQFF.

A single count supports this clone. The chain links TRBV3-1 (or the pseudogene TRBV3-2) to TRBJ2-7; the D is unclear. The CDR3 contains 16 residues. Trimming removed 0 bases from V and 0 bases from J, with 12 bases in between. Per the germline V gene, CDR1 is LGHDT and CDR2 is YNNKEL (reference sequence). CDR3 sequence (DNA): TGTGCCAGCAGCCAAGAAGCGACCCAGAGCTCCTACGAGCAGTACTTC. Translated: CASSQEATQSSYEQYF.

The rearrangement uses TRBV5-8 and TRBJ2-7; TRBD2 aligns across 13 bases. The V and J ends lost 0 bases and 5 bases, in that order; junction bases with no gene match: 2. Germline-derived CDR1 and CDR2 are SGHTS and YDEGEE. The length of the CDR3 is 15 residues. The CDR3 is CASSLAGLAGHEQYF. In DNA, the CDR3 is TGTGCCAGCAGCTTGGCGGGACTAGCGGGACACGAGCAGTACTTC.

A single count supports this clone. The chain combines TRBV11-3 with TRBJ1-2; no firm D call. Between the trimmed V and J ends, which lost 0 bases and 6 bases, there was a span of 8 bases. Germline V gene data show CDR1 as SGHNT and CDR2 as YENEEA. The length of the CDR3 is 13 residues. DNA of the CDR3: TGTGCCAGCAGCTTAGATGAAACGGATGGCTACACCTTC. This encodes CASSLDETDGYTF. The variable domain in full, with the rest retrieved from reference TRBV11-3 and TRBJ1-2, is EAGVVQSPRYKIIEKKQPVAFWCNPISGHNTLYWYLQNLGQGPELLIRYENEEAVDDSQLPKDRFSAERLKGVDSTLKIQPAELGDSAVYLCASSLDETDGYTFGSGTRLTVV.

The chain couples TRBV2 to TRBJ1-1; TRBD1 is a possible D gene (5 bases). Germline values: CDR1 SNHLY, CDR2 FYNNEI. V was clipped by 2 bases and J by 9 bases, with 10 bases between them. CDR3 length equals 12 residues. The CDR3 loop reads CASSEWGRKAFF. The CDR3 region has the DNA TGTGCCAGCAGTGAATGGGGCAGGAAAGCTTTCTTT.

The chain joins TRBV2 to TRBJ1-1; no firm D call. CDR1 and CDR2 (germline): SNHLY, FYNNEI. The V end was cut by 6 bases, the J end by 0 bases, with 11 bases between. The CDR3 loop spans 14 amino acids. The CDR3 loop is CASSVRRMNTEAFF. The CDR3 bases are TGTGCCAGCAGCGTACGGAGGATGAACACTGAAGCTTTCTTT.

The chain has TRBV24-1 and TRBJ1-5; 11 positions agree with TRBD1. CDR3 length: 19 residues. The V segment lost 7 bases and the J segment 0 bases; nucleotides outside the gene matches: 13. Germline V gene sequence: CDR1 KGHDR, CDR2 SFDVKD. CDR3 amino acids: CATRPSPGQGVDSNQPQHF. DNA of the CDR3: TGTGCCACCAGACCCTCCCCGGGACAGGGGGTTGATAGCAATCAGCCCCAGCATTTT.